Below, 9 T cell receptor beta chains from the same sample are listed, as sequenced in a study of blood T cells in healthy people across ages. PCR was performed a second time for 7 to 11 cycles using a sample-barcoded 5' primer and a J-beta primer mix. TCRdb passed the 5' RACE reads through MiXCR, listing each CDR3 protein once. The table lists 650,000 or so distinct CDR3 sequences, 40% to 65% of them singletons, with 13% in the top ten. Sequenced material: blood. These receptors were taken from a woman of 80 years or more in good health.

Note on this clonotype: A much bigger clone sits one base away, suggesting this may be a read error. The V call is TRBV18, the J call TRBJ2-4, with 8 bases lining up with TRBD1. The J call could be wrong; TRBJ2-7 is a better fit for the DNA end. This CDR3 comprises 16 residues. Germline-derived CDR1 and CDR2 are KGHSH and LQKENI. The CDR3 DNA reads TGTGTCAGCTCGGGACAGCCCCGGGACAGGTACTACGAGCAGTACTTC. Protein product: CVSSGQPRDRYYEQYF.

The rearrangement joins TRBV20-1 to TRBJ2-5, with 7 nucleotides matching TRBD2. CDR3 size: 14 residues. Germline V gives CDR1 DFQATT, CDR2 SNEGSKA (reference sequence). The V and J ends lost 6 bases and 4 bases, in that order; junction bases with no gene match: 11. CDR3 sequence: CSAGWTGGLETQYF. In DNA form, the CDR3 reads TGCAGTGCCGGATGGACGGGGGGACTAGAGACCCAGTACTTC.

This clonotype appeared once. The V and J genes are TRBV10-3 and TRBJ2-5; D not resolved. V lost 0 bases and J 11 bases, leaving 25 bases between the germline ends. The CDR3 spans 17 residues. The germline V gene encodes CDR1 ENHRY and CDR2 SYGVKD. The DNA for the CDR3 is TGTGCCATCAGTGAGTCATTGGCGCAGGAAACTTACAATGAGCAGTACTTC. This codes for CAISESLAQETYNEQYF.

The gene calls are TRBV20-1 and TRBJ2-1; 8 bases align to TRBD2. Germline CDR1 reads DFQATT; CDR2 reads SNEGSKA (reference sequence). CDR3 length equals 15 residues. Trimming cost V 0 bases and J 6 bases; bases outside gene matches: 7. CDR3 coding DNA: TGCAGTGCTAGAGATCACCCAGCGGGAGCCAATGAGCAGTTCTTC. Translated: CSARDHPAGANEQFF.

The chain combines TRBV29-1 with TRBJ2-2; 10 bases align to TRBD1. The CDR3 is 14 amino acids. V was pared by 3 bases and J by 5 bases, with 3 bases of the junction left unmatched. CDR1 is SQVTM, CDR2 ANQGSEA, per germline. The CDR3 is CSVDRDRGTGELFF. Written as DNA, the CDR3 is TGCAGCGTTGACCGGGACAGGGGTACCGGGGAGCTGTTTTTT.

In its sample, this clonotype was seen many times. The rearrangement joins TRBV5-1 to TRBJ2-1; TRBD2 aligns across 9 bases. The V gene end was trimmed by 4 bases and the J gene end by 9 bases; junction bases not matched to a gene: 17. Germline V CDR1 and CDR2: SGHRS, YFSETQ. The length of the CDR3 is 17 residues. CDR3 sequence: CASSPIKLAGVAGEQFF. The CDR3 DNA reads as TGCGCCAGCAGCCCCATTAAACTAGCGGGCGTGGCTGGTGAGCAGTTCTTC.

The genes are TRBV4-3 and TRBJ2-4; either TRBD1 or TRBD2 may supply D (5 bases each). The J call may not be correct, given that the DNA end is closer to TRBJ2-7. Germline-derived CDR1 and CDR2 are LGHNA and YSLEER. The CDR3 runs to 14 residues. CDR3: CASSQQGGGDEQYF. The CDR3 nucleotides are TGCGCCAGCAGCCAACAGGGTGGGGGAGACGAGCAGTACTTC.

This clonotype was observed at least ten times. V is TRBV18 and J is TRBJ2-7; 7 positions match TRBD1. The CDR3 is 14 amino acids. The J segment lost 0 bases and the V segment lost 5 bases, leaving 4 bases of the junction unmatched. Per germline, CDR1 KGHSH and CDR2 LQKENI. The chain's CDR3 is CASSSGQDSYEQYF. The CDR3 coding sequence is TGTGCCAGCTCAAGCGGACAGGACTCCTACGAGCAGTACTTC.

The rearrangement uses TRBV29-1 and TRBJ2-3; the match to TRBD1 covers 8 bases. The CDR3 extends over 13 amino acids. Germline loops: CDR1 SQVTM, CDR2 ANQGSEA. V dropped 5 bases and J dropped 6; count of bases not matched to a gene: 7. The CDR3 protein is CSVLGQGLDTQYF. As DNA, the CDR3 is TGCAGCGTTCTCGGACAGGGTTTGGATACGCAGTATTTT.